This T cell receptor (beta chain) was documented in a study of glioma-infiltrating T cells after dendritic cell vaccination. At the level of the study: Samples are from glioblastoma patients in Phase I and II dendritic cell vaccine trials.

Indicated time point: after dendritic cell vaccination, including at tumor progression/relapse. No glioblastoma patient carried an isocitrate dehydrogenase mutation. PBMC were collected before vaccination, two weeks after the third vaccination, and at progression. The PCR used 60 V beta and 13 J beta primers. Produced via immunoSEQ multiplex PCR; TCRdb's table is partial and in-frame only. The table shows about 24,000 clones, with roughly 89% occurring only once. Deletions cut 5 bases from V and 7 bases from J, with 12 bases between. CDR3 size: 13 residues. Germline CDR1 is SGHTA and CDR2 is FQGNSA. The sequence was collected from a human donor with glioblastoma. The chain employs TRBV7-2 and TRBJ2-1, with a weak D call TRBD2 (5 bases). This sample comprised blood, obtained after dendritic cell vaccination. CDR3 sequence reads: CASSPRGGNEQFF. CDR3 DNA sequence: TGTGCCAGCAGCCCCCGGGGTGGAAATGAGCAGTTCTTC.